This T cell receptor beta chain derives from a study of cytomegalovirus exposure and HLA in healthy donors. PCR involved 60 Vbeta and 13 Jbeta primers. The protocol was immunoSEQ multiplex PCR, while the TCRdb copy is restricted to in-frame clones and leaves out a portion. The sample has about 160,000 clones; 70% to 80% are singletons. Overall study findings and caveats: Most TCR sequences were seen very rarely across donors, but some public TCRs occurred in many.

This CDR3 spans 14 amino acids. Looked up from germline, CDR1 is SEHNR and CDR2 is FQNEAQ (reference sequence). V was cut by 5 bases and J by 1 base, with 12 bases left in between. About this clone itself: What it binds is unknown.

Sequenced material: PBMCs. The rearrangement links TRBV7-9 to TRBJ2-7; either TRBD1 or TRBD2 may fit D (5 bases each). This TCR derives from a man between 50 and 59 years old in good health and CMV-seropositive. Written as DNA, the CDR3 is TGTGCCAGCAGCGTAGGGGAGCCGTCCTACGAGCAGTACTTC. This codes for CASSVGEPSYEQYF.